This T cell receptor (beta chain) is drawn from a study of post-analysis software for immune sequencing data. Study details: The cohort encompassed relapsing-remitting, secondary progressive and progressive-relapsing multiple sclerosis disease courses.

Concerning this clonotype itself: Its antigen is not known.

Study-wide results and limits: Patients used a few TRBV segments, including TRBV5-6, TRBV5-1 and TRBV20-1, more often than controls. A significant reduction in normalized Chao1 diversity was observed in multiple sclerosis patients versus controls.

CDR1 SGHTA and CDR2 FQGNSA come from the germline V gene. Trimming removed 5 bases from V and 2 bases from J; junction bases left unmatched: 6. CDR3 length equals 14 residues. Unique-molecular-identifier-tagged TCR beta cDNA libraries were used. TCRdb passed the PCR reads through MiXCR, listing each CDR3 protein once. The table lists roughly 410,000 distinct CDR3 sequences, roughly 36% of them singletons. The clonotype comes from a girl under 18 with multiple sclerosis. Sequenced: blood. The rearrangement links TRBV7-2 to TRBJ2-7; TRBD2 matches at 7 bases. The CDR3 DNA reads TGTGCCAGCAGCCCCTCCGGGACTACCTACGAGCAGTACTTC. This encodes CASSPSGTTYEQYF.